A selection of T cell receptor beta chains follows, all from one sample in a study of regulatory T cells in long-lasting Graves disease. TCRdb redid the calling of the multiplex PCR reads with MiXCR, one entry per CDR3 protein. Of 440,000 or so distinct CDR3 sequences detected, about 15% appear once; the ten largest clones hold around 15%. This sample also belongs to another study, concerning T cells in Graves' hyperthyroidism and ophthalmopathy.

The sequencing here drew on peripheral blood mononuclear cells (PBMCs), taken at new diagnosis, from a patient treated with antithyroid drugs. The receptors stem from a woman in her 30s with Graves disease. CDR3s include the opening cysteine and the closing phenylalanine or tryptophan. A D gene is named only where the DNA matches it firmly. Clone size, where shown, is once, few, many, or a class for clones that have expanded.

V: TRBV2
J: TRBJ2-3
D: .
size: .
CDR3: CASSRLVESTDTQYF
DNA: TGTGCCAGCAGTCGACTAGTAGAAAGCACAGATACGCAGTATTTT

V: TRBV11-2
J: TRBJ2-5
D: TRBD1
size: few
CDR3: CASRRGDRGQETQYF
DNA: TGTGCCAGCAGACGCGGGGACAGGGGGCAAGAGACCCAGTACTTC

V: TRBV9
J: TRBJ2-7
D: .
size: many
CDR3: CASSPPGGRTYEQYF
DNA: TGTGCCAGCAGCCCCCCCGGCGGGCGAACCTACGAGCAGTACTTC

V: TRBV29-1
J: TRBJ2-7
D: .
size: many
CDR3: CSVRVQDYEQYF
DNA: TGCAGCGTCAGGGTCCAGGACTACGAGCAGTACTTC

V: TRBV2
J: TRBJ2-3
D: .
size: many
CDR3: CASSERGYTQYF
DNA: TGTGCCAGCAGTGAAAGAGGGTATACGCAGTATTTT

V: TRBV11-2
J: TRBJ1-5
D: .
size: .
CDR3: CATSEEGFTQPQHF
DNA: TGTGCCACCAGTGAAGAGGGTTTCACTCAGCCCCAGCATTTT

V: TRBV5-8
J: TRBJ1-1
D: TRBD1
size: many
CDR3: CASSAHRGQEAFF
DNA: TGTGCCAGCAGCGCACACAGGGGCCAGGAAGCTTTCTTT

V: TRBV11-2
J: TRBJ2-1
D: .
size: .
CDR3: CASSQSVGEQFF
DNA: TGCGCCAGCAGCCAAAGCGTCGGTGAGCAGTTCTTC

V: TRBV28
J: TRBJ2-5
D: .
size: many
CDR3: CASSPGWRRYQETQYF
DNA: TGTGCCAGCAGTCCCGGGTGGAGACGGTACCAAGAGACCCAGTACTTC

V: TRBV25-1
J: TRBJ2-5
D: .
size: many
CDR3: CASSEGGLGRQETQYF
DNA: TGTGCCAGCAGTGAAGGGGGTCTTGGGCGGCAAGAGACCCAGTACTTC

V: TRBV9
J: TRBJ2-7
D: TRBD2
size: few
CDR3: CASSEGGRDEQYF
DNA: TGTGCCAGCAGCGAAGGCGGGAGAGACGAGCAGTACTTC

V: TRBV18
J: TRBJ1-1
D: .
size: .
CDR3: CASSPFEQNTEAFF
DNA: TGTGCCAGCTCACCATTTGAACAGAACACTGAAGCTTTCTTT

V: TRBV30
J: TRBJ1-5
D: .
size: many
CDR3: CAWASPGANQPQHF
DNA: TGTGCCTGGGCCTCGCCAGGGGCTAATCAGCCCCAGCATTTT

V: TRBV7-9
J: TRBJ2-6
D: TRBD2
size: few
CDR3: CASSAPGGGSGANVLTF
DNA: TGTGCCAGCAGCGCCCCCGGGGGGGGCTCTGGGGCCAACGTCCTGACTTTC

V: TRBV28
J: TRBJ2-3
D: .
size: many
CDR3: CASSPLGRGPTDTQYF
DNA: TGTGCCAGCAGTCCCCTGGGCCGGGGACCCACAGATACGCAGTATTTT

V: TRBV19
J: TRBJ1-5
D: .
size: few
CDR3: CASSFGGPHQPQHF
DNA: TGTGCCAGTAGTTTCGGGGGACCCCATCAGCCCCAGCATTTT

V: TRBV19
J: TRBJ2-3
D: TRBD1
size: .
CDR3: CASSILQGADTQYF
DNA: TGTGCCAGTAGTATCCTCCAGGGGGCAGATACGCAGTATTTT

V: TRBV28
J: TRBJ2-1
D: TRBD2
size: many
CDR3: CASSTGLAGDEQFF
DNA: TGTGCCAGCAGTACGGGACTAGCGGGTGATGAGCAGTTCTTC

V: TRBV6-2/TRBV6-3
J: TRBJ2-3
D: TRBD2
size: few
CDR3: CASSYSGATDTQYF
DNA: TGTGCCAGCAGTTACAGCGGGGCGACAGATACGCAGTATTTT

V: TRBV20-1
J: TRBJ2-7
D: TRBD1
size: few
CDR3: CSAFSGTVTYEQYF
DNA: TGCAGTGCTTTCTCCGGGACAGTAACCTACGAGCAGTACTTC

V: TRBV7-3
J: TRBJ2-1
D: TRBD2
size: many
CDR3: CASSLKRGGSFYNEQFF
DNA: TGTGCCAGCAGCTTAAAACGGGGCGGGAGTTTCTACAATGAGCAGTTCTTC

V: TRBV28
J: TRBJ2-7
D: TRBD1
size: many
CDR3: CASSPSPGTGDPYEQYF
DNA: TGTGCCAGCAGTCCTAGTCCCGGGACAGGGGACCCCTACGAGCAGTACTTC

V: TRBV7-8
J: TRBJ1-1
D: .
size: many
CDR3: CASSQSGTNTEAFF
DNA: TGTGCCAGCAGCCAGTCAGGTACGAACACTGAAGCTTTCTTT